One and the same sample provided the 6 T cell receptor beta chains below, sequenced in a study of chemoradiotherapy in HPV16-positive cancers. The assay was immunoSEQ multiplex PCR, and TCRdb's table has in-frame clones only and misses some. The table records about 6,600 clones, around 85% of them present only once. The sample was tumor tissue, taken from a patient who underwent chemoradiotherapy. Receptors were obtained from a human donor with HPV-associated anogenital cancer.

CDR3 region: CASSPQSQDYEQYF. For the CDR3, the DNA is TGTGCCAGCTCACCACAGAGTCAAGACTACGAGCAGTACTTC. This sequence joins TRBV18 and TRBJ2-7, with D hard to call. The CDR3 runs to 14 residues. The V end lost 1 base, the J end lost 3 bases, and 10 bases lay between the germline ends. CDR1 is KGHSH and CDR2 is LQKENI in the germline V gene.

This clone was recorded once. CDR3 amino acids: CSVAVYTEAFF. As DNA, the CDR3 is TGCAGCGTTGCCGTGTACACTGAAGCTTTCTTT. The rearrangement uses TRBV29-1 and TRBJ1-1, with no clear D. In germline, CDR1 is SQVTM, CDR2 ANQGSEA. The CDR3 covers 11 residues. Trimming removed 4 bases at V and 3 bases at J, with 6 bases between.

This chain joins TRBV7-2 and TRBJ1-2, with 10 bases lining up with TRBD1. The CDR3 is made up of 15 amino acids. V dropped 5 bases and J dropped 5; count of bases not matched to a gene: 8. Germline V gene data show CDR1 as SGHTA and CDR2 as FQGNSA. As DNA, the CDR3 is TGTGCCAGCAGCCCAACTGTGGGACAGGGGTATGGCTACACCTTC. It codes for CASSPTVGQGYGYTF.

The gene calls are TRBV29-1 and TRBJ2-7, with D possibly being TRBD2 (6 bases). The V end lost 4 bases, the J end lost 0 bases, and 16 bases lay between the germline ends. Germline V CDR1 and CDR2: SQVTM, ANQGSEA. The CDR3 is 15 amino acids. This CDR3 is CSVGIWGLISYEQYF. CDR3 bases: TGCAGCGTTGGGATATGGGGACTGATCTCCTACGAGCAGTACTTC.

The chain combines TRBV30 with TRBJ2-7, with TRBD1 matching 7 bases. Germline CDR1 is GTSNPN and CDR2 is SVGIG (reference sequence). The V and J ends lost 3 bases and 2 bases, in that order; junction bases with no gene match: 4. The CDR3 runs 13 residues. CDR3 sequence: CAWRGTAAYEQYF. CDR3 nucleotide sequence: TGTGCCTGGAGGGGGACAGCGGCCTACGAGCAGTACTTC. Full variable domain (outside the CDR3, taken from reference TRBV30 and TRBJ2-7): SQTIHQWPATLVQPVGSPLSLECTVEGTSNPNLYWYRQAAGRGLQLLFYSVGIGQISSEVPQNLSASRPQDRQFILSSKKLLLSDSGFYLCAWRGTAAYEQYFGPGTRLTVT.

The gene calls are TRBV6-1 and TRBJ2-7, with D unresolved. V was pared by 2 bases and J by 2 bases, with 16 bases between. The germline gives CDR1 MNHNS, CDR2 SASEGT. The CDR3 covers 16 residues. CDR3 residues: CASSESRLGFTYEQYF. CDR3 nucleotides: TGTGCCAGCAGTGAATCTCGGTTAGGATTCACCTACGAGCAGTACTTC.